A selection of T cell receptor beta chains follows, all from one sample in a study of OX40 agonist ivuxolimab in advanced cancers. Only in-frame clones appear in the TCRdb table, and some are missing; sequencing was by immunoSEQ multiplex PCR. The sample records about 46,000 clones, 91% being singletons. The sample consisted of CD4+ or CD8+ T cells sorted from blood, taken in a trial of the OX40 agonist ivuxolimab. The receptors stem from an adult with an advanced solid tumor such as melanoma, head and neck, liver or kidney cancer. Both conserved end residues are part of each CDR3. D genes are given only for firm matches.

TRBJ1-5 | TRBV6-5 | NA | TGTGCCAGCAGTTACTCTGGGGAGTGGCAGCCCCAGCATTTT | CASSYSGEWQPQHF
TRBJ1-2 | TRBV6-4 | NA | TGTGCCAGCAGTGACTCGAATGGGGACCGCGCTGGCTACACCTTC | CASSDSNGDRAGYTF
TRBJ2-7 | TRBV27 | NA | TGTGCCAGCAGTTCCCGACTATATGAGGAGCAGTACTTC | CASSSRLYEEQYF
TRBJ1-1 | TRBV5-1 | TRBD1 | TGCGCCAGCAGCCCCGGACAGGGTTTAACGAGGATAACTGAAGCTTTCTTT | CASSPGQGLTRITEAFF
TRBJ2-1 | TRBV5-1 | NA | TGCGCCAGCAGCTTGGGGGTTGACAGGCGGGATGAGCAGTTCTTC | CASSLGVDRRDEQFF
TRBJ1-2 | TRBV9 | TRBD1 | TGTGCCAGCAGCGTAGTACTCAGTGGGGACAGGGTAATCTTC | CASSVVLSGDRVIF
TRBJ1-5 | TRBV5-8 | NA | TGTGCCAGCAGCTTGGGGGGAGGCAATCAGCCCCAGCATTTT | CASSLGGGNQPQHF
TRBJ2-7 | TRBV7-6 | NA | TGTGCCAGCAGCTTAGAGCCTGACAATTCCTACGAGCAGTACTTC | CASSLEPDNSYEQYF
TRBJ1-5 | TRBV28 | NA | TGTGCCAGCAGTTTATCCGACCTTGGAGGGGAGAAATATCAGCCCCAGCATTTT | CASSLSDLGGEKYQPQHF
TRBJ2-1 | TRBV5-1 | TRBD1 | TGCGCCAGCAGCTCCCGGCCCAGGGGGCGGTGGAATGAGCAGTTCTTC | CASSSRPRGRWNEQFF